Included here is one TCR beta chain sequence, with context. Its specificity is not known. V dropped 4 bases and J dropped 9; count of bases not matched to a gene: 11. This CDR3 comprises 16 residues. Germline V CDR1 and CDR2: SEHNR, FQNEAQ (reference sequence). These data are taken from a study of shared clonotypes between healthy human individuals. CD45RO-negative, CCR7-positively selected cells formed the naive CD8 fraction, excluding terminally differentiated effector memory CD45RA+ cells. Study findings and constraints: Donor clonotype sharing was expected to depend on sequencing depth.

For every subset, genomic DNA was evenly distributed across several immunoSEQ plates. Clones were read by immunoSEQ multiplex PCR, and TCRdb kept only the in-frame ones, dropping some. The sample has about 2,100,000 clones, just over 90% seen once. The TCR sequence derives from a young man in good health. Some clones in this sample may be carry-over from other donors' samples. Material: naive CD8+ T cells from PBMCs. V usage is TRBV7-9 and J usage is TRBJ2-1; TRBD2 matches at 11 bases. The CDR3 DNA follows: TGTGCCAGCAGCTCCGGTGATAGCGGGAGGGCCGCTGAGCAGTTCTTC. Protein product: CASSSGDSGRAAEQFF.